This entry lists 2 T cell receptor beta chains sequenced from one sample in a study of a mutant IDH1 vaccine in newly diagnosed glioma. Generated by immunoSEQ multiplex PCR, the TCRdb table keeps only in-frame clones and is missing some. Of approximately 50,000 clones in the sample, about 90% were seen once. No cognate antigen is known for these TCRs. Time point reported: week 35, safety follow-up. The investigators gave 300 ug of mutant IDH1 20-mer peptide in each vaccine dose, together with topical imiquimod. This specimen consisted of PBMCs, obtained from a glioma patient whose treatment included an IDH1 peptide vaccine. Receptors originate from a man in his forties or fifties with glioma.

The rearrangement uses TRBV7-8 and TRBJ2-7; TRBD2 matches at 12 bases. V shed 6 bases and J 2 bases; nucleotides not matched to a gene: 2. Germline V gene lookup returns CDR1 SGHVS and CDR2 FQNEAQ. This CDR3 region has 14 residues. For the CDR3, the DNA is TGTGCCAGCAGAGGACTAGCGGGAACCTACGAGCAGTACTTC. Translated, it gives CASRGLAGTYEQYF. Full variable domain (rest looked up from reference TRBV7-8 and TRBJ2-7): GAGVSQSPRYKVAKRGQDVALRCDPISGHVSLFWYQQALGQGPEFLTYFQNEAQLDKSGLPSDRFFAERPEGSVSTLKIQRTQQEDSAVYLCASRGLAGTYEQYFGPGTRLTVT.

The chain joins TRBV14 to TRBJ1-5; D may be TRBD1 (6 bases). There are 22 residues in the CDR3. V gave up 0 bases and J gave up 0 bases, with 27 bases separating them. CDR1 and CDR2 from the germline V gene are SGHDN and FVKESK. Written as DNA, the CDR3 is TGTGCCAGCAGCCAAGATCAACGGGAGGGGGTTGTGAGGTGCGATAGCAATCAGCCCCAGCATTTT. Protein sequence: CASSQDQREGVVRCDSNQPQHF.